This T cell receptor (beta chain) was identified during a study of blood T cell repertoires in COVID-19. Study information: COVID-19 samples from acute and convalescent phases originated in the United States, Italy and Spain.

V shed 4 bases and J shed 2 bases, with 19 bases lying between them. This CDR3 spans 17 amino acids. CDR1 and CDR2 (germline): SGHNT, YYREEE (reference sequence). Original processing methods: Cell counts per sample came from amplifying reference gene primers. TCRdb's copy holds only in-frame clones and misses some; the assay was immunoSEQ multiplex PCR. V and J calls and clone size are given by that table; D and trimming were obtained from the DNA. There are 60,000 to 70,000 clones in the sample; 85% occur only once, and 2.5% to 3.5% lies in the top ten. Sequences were obtained from peripheral blood. The chain carries TRBV5-4 and TRBJ2-1, with a tentative D call TRBD2 (6 bases). This TCR was sampled from a man at least 80 years old with acute or convalescent COVID-19. CDR3 amino acids: CASSAGGASATYNEQFF. The CDR3 DNA sequence: TGTGCCAGCAGCGCCGGCGGAGCTAGCGCCACCTACAATGAGCAGTTCTTC.